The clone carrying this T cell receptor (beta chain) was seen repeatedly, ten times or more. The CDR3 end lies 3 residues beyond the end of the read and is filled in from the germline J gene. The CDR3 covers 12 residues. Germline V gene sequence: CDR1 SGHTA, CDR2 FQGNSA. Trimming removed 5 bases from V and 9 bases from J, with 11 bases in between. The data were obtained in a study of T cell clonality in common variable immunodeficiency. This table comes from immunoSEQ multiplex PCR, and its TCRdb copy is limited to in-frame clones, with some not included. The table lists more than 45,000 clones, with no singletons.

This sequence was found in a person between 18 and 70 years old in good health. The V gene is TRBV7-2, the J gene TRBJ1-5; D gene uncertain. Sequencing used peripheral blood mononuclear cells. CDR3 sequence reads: CASSRNSGPQHF. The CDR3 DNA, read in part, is TGTGCCAGCAGCCGAAATTCAGGGCCC.